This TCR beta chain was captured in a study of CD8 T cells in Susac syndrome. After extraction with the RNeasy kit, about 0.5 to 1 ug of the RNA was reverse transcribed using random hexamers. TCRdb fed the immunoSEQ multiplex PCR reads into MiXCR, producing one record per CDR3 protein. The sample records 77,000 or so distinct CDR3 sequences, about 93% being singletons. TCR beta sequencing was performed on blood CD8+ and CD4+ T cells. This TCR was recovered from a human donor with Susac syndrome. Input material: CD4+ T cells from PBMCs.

CDR3 amino acids: CASSFSIGRTDTQYF. CDR3 DNA: TGTGCCAGCAGTTTTAGCATCGGACGCACAGATACGCAGTATTTT. The gene calls are TRBV12-3 or TRBV12-4 and TRBJ2-3; D unresolved. CDR3 length: 15 amino acids. V was shortened by 3 bases and J by 1 base, with 11 bases between the two germline ends.